This T cell receptor beta chain was found in a study of T cell responses to AZD1222 COVID-19 vaccine. Between the trimmed V and J ends, which lost 3 bases and 7 bases, there was a span of 12 bases. This CDR3 has 13 amino acids. Germline CDR1 is LGHNA and CDR2 is YNFKEQ. TCRdb's copy holds only in-frame clones and misses some; the assay was immunoSEQ multiplex PCR. The repertoire consists of around 100,000 clones, with around nine tenths occurring once and the leading ten covering approximately 15%. The V call is TRBV4-2, the J call TRBJ1-1; no clear D. This material consisted of peripheral blood, taken on day 0 of AZD1222 vaccination. The sequence came from an adult in good health. The chain's CDR3 is CASSQGGDIEAFF. The CDR3 bases are TGTGCCAGCAGCCAGGGAGGCGACATTGAAGCTTTCTTT.